This T cell receptor beta chain was documented in a study of T cell responses to AZD1222 COVID-19 vaccine. Note on this clone: The antigen remains unidentified.

Some clones are missing from TCRdb's copy, which holds only in-frame ones; the method was immunoSEQ multiplex PCR. The sample consists of some 170,000 clones, 90% of them appearing once. Regarding the study as a whole: Across the whole spike, CD4 TCRs peaked at regions 160-218 and 743-854. Donors were chiefly white British, with a greater number of females, and clonal diversity was perhaps underestimated.

The trim removed 7 bases at V and 3 bases at J, leaving 3 bases unmatched. The germline gives CDR1 GTSNPN, CDR2 SVGIG (reference sequence). The CDR3 spans 11 residues. V and J are TRBV30 and TRBJ2-7; 7 bases align to TRBD2. Sequenced here: peripheral blood, sampled 28 days after the second dose of the MenACWY control vaccine. This TCR derives from an adult who received the MenACWY meningococcal vaccine as a control. The CDR3 is CALGGGYEQYF. In nucleotides, the CDR3 is TGTGCCTTGGGGGGGGGCTACGAGCAGTACTTC.